The clone carrying this TCR beta chain was detected a few times. These data are taken from a study of shared T cell receptors in the human thymus. Libraries were prepared by immunoSEQ multiplex PCR; TCRdb keeps only in-frame clonotypes and omits some of them. The sample has about 610,000 clones, more than 75% seen once; the top ten hold around 0.01%. Germline loops: CDR1 DFQATT, CDR2 SNEGSKA (reference sequence). The CDR3 sequence is 11 residues long. The V segment lost 5 bases and the J segment 13 bases; nucleotides outside the gene matches: 6. A further study also used this sample, focusing on human thymus T cells. That publication notes: Immunologically healthy infants in Finland undergoing congenital heart defect surgery were the donors. Thymus specimens were resections from corrective heart surgery. Thymic and blood repertoires seemed to show skewed V and J gene use. Related research examined unrelated individuals and reported that their thymic repertoires overlapped highly.

The gene calls are TRBV20-1 and TRBJ2-1; 9 bases line up with TRBD2. The clonotype comes from a boy less than two years old with a congenital heart defect. Material: thymocytes. This CDR3 is CSASPGLAQFF. CDR3 sequence (DNA): TGCAGTGCTTCTCCGGGACTAGCCCAGTTCTTC.